The T cell receptor (beta chain) described here comes from a study of beta chain features in type 1 diabetes. The study, taken as a whole, reports: Among all four CD4+ subsets, Type 1 diabetes patients had TCRB CDR3s that were moderately but significantly shorter.

With respect to this clone: What it binds is not known. The same CDR3 can be traced to other DNA sequences in this sample.

Investigators reverse transcribed all isolated RNA, so they sequenced expressed TCRB transcripts. Generated by immunoSEQ multiplex PCR, the TCRdb table keeps only in-frame clones and is missing some. Among some 170,000 clones, more than 60% were seen once, and the ten largest hold approximately 0.09%. V lost 1 base and J 7 bases, leaving 14 bases between the germline ends. CDR3 length: 13 amino acids. CDR1 is SQVTM and CDR2 is ANQGSEA in the germline V gene. The sequenced sample was naive CD4+ T cells from blood. The receptor was derived from a man aged 30-40 years with type 1 diabetes. The J gene is TRBJ2-7, the V gene TRBV29-1; perhaps TRBD1 as D (6 bases). CDR3 loop: CSVEGQGLEEQYF. The CDR3, as DNA: TGCAGCGTTGAAGGTCAGGGGCTGGAGGAGCAGTACTTC.